This is a list of T cell receptor beta chains from one sample in a study of OX40 agonist ivuxolimab in advanced cancers. TCRdb's copy holds only in-frame clones and misses some; the assay was immunoSEQ multiplex PCR. The sample includes around 90,000 clones, 80% to 90% of them seen just once. This specimen was CD4+ or CD8+ T cells sorted from blood, taken in a trial of the OX40 agonist ivuxolimab. All receptors come from an adult with an advanced solid tumor such as melanoma, head and neck, liver or kidney cancer. Both conserved end residues are part of each CDR3. D genes are given only for firm matches. Size is stated for part of the rows, as once, few or many counts, or as a class when the clone is expanded.

clone_size: NA
v_call: TRBV5-1
d_call: NA
cdr3_length: 12
j_call: TRBJ1-1
cdr3_aa: CASSLGSTEAFF
cdr3_nt: TGCGCCAGCAGCTTGGGTAGCACTGAAGCTTTCTTT

clone_size: NA
v_call: TRBV4-2
d_call: NA
cdr3_length: 12
j_call: TRBJ2-2
cdr3_aa: CASGDTPGELFF
cdr3_nt: TGTGCCAGCGGGGACACTCCCGGGGAGCTGTTTTTT

clone_size: NA
v_call: TRBV5-1
d_call: TRBD2
cdr3_length: 17
j_call: TRBJ2-3
cdr3_aa: CASSRGLAAPSTDTQYF
cdr3_nt: TGCGCCAGCTCACGGGGACTAGCGGCGCCTAGCACAGATACGCAGTATTTT

clone_size: NA
v_call: TRBV6-5
d_call: TRBD1
cdr3_length: 14
j_call: TRBJ1-1
cdr3_aa: CASSRGQGGGRAFF
cdr3_nt: TGTGCCAGCAGCCGAGGACAGGGGGGTGGAAGAGCTTTCTTT

clone_size: NA
v_call: TRBV4-1
d_call: NA
cdr3_length: 13
j_call: TRBJ1-2
cdr3_aa: CASSHLGGGGYTF
cdr3_nt: TGCGCCAGCAGCCATCTAGGGGGGGGAGGCTACACCTTC

clone_size: NA
v_call: TRBV4-1
d_call: NA
cdr3_length: 11
j_call: TRBJ2-7
cdr3_aa: CASSHGYEQYF
cdr3_nt: TGCGCCAGCAGCCACGGCTACGAGCAGTACTTC

clone_size: once
v_call: TRBV27
d_call: TRBD2
cdr3_length: 14
j_call: TRBJ2-7
cdr3_aa: CASSAGLAAYEQYF
cdr3_nt: TGTGCCAGCAGTGCGGGACTAGCGGCCTACGAGCAGTACTTC

clone_size: NA
v_call: TRBV27
d_call: TRBD1
cdr3_length: 16
j_call: TRBJ2-2
cdr3_aa: CASSTGQGAPGGELFF
cdr3_nt: TGTGCCAGCAGCACTGGGCAGGGGGCGCCAGGAGGGGAGCTGTTTTTT

clone_size: NA
v_call: TRBV6-4
d_call: TRBD2
cdr3_length: 17
j_call: TRBJ2-2
cdr3_aa: CASSLTSGRAGTGELFF
cdr3_nt: TGTGCCAGCAGCCTGACTAGCGGGAGGGCCGGTACCGGGGAGCTGTTTTTT

clone_size: NA
v_call: TRBV28
d_call: TRBD2
cdr3_length: 16
j_call: TRBJ2-1
cdr3_aa: CASSPGGTSRHNEQFF
cdr3_nt: TGTGCCAGCAGTCCCGGCGGGACTAGCCGACACAATGAGCAGTTCTTC

clone_size: NA
v_call: TRBV5-1
d_call: TRBD2
cdr3_length: 16
j_call: TRBJ2-3
cdr3_aa: CASSLGTSEFADTQYF
cdr3_nt: TGCGCCAGCAGCTTGGGGACTAGCGAATTCGCAGATACGCAGTATTTT